This T cell receptor beta chain was found in a study of cytomegalovirus exposure and HLA in healthy donors. PCR involved 60 Vbeta and 13 Jbeta primers. Profiling relied on immunoSEQ multiplex PCR, and the TCRdb table lists in-frame clones only, not all of them. The profile shows some 180,000 clones, roughly 13% of them singletons. This clone turned up a few times. The antigen is not known. The CDR3 is 14 amino acids. Germline assignment: CDR1 LNHDA and CDR2 SQIVND (reference sequence). V was pared by 7 bases and J by 8 bases, with 8 bases of the junction left unmatched. Each donor's status was that of a healthy bone marrow donor. The study, taken as a whole, reports: In a later analysis, V- and J-gene trimming of beta chains associated with a DCLRE1C missense variant, replicated independently. TCR beta chains numbering 164 were designated cytomegalovirus-associated. In a later analysis, across HLA loci, associated TCR counts were highest for DRB1, lowest for HLA-C.

This TCR derives from a man aged 45-65 years in good health and CMV-seropositive. The genes are TRBV19 and TRBJ1-4; 9 bases align to TRBD1. Sequenced input: PBMCs. The CDR3 loop is CASMDRGRGEKLFF. CDR3 nucleotides: TGTGCCAGTATGGACAGGGGCCGGGGGGAAAAACTGTTTTTT.